A selection of T cell receptor beta chains follows, all from one sample in a study of tumor and adjacent non-tumor tissue in lung cancer. One entry per CDR3 protein results from TCRdb running MiXCR on the multiplex PCR reads. In the table there are some 200,000 distinct CDR3 sequences, over 55% of which are singletons. The sample taken for sequencing was lung tumor tissue. The receptors were sampled from a man aged 55 to 70 with non-small cell lung cancer. The CDR3 runs from the conserved cysteine through the conserved F or W. Fields, in order: J gene, D gene, clone size, V gene, CDR3 protein, CDR3 DNA. D genes are given only for firm matches. For some rows the clone size is stated as once, few or many, or as a class when expanded; others skip it.

J gene: TRBJ2-1
D gene: TRBD2
clone size: once
V gene: TRBV20-1
CDR3 protein: CSVTFGLAGVGIEQFF
CDR3 DNA: TGCAGTGTTACTTTCGGACTAGCGGGAGTGGGCATTGAGCAGTTCTTC

J gene: TRBJ1-1
D gene: NA
clone size: NA
V gene: TRBV6-1
CDR3 protein: CASRETGGLGTEAFF
CDR3 DNA: TGTGCCAGCAGGGAAACGGGAGGGTTGGGCACTGAAGCTTTCTTT

J gene: TRBJ1-1
D gene: NA
clone size: NA
V gene: TRBV11-3
CDR3 protein: CASRLDQNTEAFF
CDR3 DNA: TGTGCCAGCAGATTAGATCAGAACACTGAAGCTTTCTTT

J gene: TRBJ2-6
D gene: TRBD1
clone size: NA
V gene: TRBV11-2
CDR3 protein: CAGSFGTGSGANVLTF
CDR3 DNA: TGTGCCGGCAGCTTCGGGACAGGATCTGGGGCCAACGTCCTGACTTTC

J gene: TRBJ1-1
D gene: TRBD1
clone size: many
V gene: TRBV6-2/TRBV6-3
CDR3 protein: CASSYFPGQNPEAFF
CDR3 DNA: TGTGCCAGCAGTTACTTTCCGGGACAGAACCCTGAAGCTTTCTTT

J gene: TRBJ2-7
D gene: NA
clone size: NA
V gene: TRBV10-3
CDR3 protein: CVIKRAPAYKQYF
CDR3 DNA: TGTGTCATCAAGAGAGCCCCTGCCTACAAGCAGTACTTC

J gene: TRBJ2-3
D gene: NA
clone size: NA
V gene: TRBV30
CDR3 protein: CAWSVTRTDTQYF
CDR3 DNA: TGTGCCTGGAGTGTGACTCGCACAGATACGCAGTATTTT

J gene: TRBJ2-3
D gene: NA
clone size: NA
V gene: TRBV29-1
CDR3 protein: CSVVAGKTDTQYF
CDR3 DNA: TGCAGCGTTGTGGCTGGGAAGACAGATACGCAATATTTT

J gene: TRBJ1-1
D gene: NA
clone size: NA
V gene: TRBV11-3
CDR3 protein: CTSSLDPGGEAFF
CDR3 DNA: TGTACCAGTAGCCTAGATCCAGGTGGGGAAGCTTTCTTT

J gene: TRBJ1-2
D gene: NA
clone size: NA
V gene: TRBV20-1
CDR3 protein: CSARGRGGAGGYTF
CDR3 DNA: TGCAGTGCTAGGGGCCGAGGAGGGGCCGGTGGCTACACCTTC

J gene: TRBJ1-6
D gene: NA
clone size: NA
V gene: TRBV11-1
CDR3 protein: CAISLEWAGTSPLHF
CDR3 DNA: TGTGCTATCAGCTTGGAGTGGGCAGGGACTTCACCCCTCCACTTT

J gene: TRBJ2-5
D gene: NA
clone size: once
V gene: TRBV29-1
CDR3 protein: CSVETALRQETQYF
CDR3 DNA: TGCAGCGTTGAAACAGCCTTACGTCAAGAGACCCAGTACTTC

J gene: TRBJ2-1
D gene: TRBD2
clone size: NA
V gene: TRBV6-5
CDR3 protein: CASSSLTSGGGYEQFF
CDR3 DNA: TGTGCCAGCAGTTCCCTGACTAGCGGGGGCGGCTATGAGCAGTTCTTC

J gene: TRBJ1-4
D gene: NA
clone size: many
V gene: TRBV11-2
CDR3 protein: CASSWRGGEKLFF
CDR3 DNA: TGTGCCAGCAGCTGGCGGGGCGGGGAAAAACTGTTTTTT

J gene: TRBJ2-7
D gene: NA
clone size: NA
V gene: TRBV29-1
CDR3 protein: CSALLVGPYAQYF
CDR3 DNA: TGCAGCGCCCTACTAGTGGGGCCCTACGCGCAGTACTTC

J gene: TRBJ2-7
D gene: TRBD2
clone size: NA
V gene: TRBV20-1
CDR3 protein: CSTRDRGLVVDQYF
CDR3 DNA: TGCAGTACTAGAGATCGGGGACTAGTAGTGGACCAGTACTTC